The 8 T cell receptor beta chains given below trace back to one sample, sequenced in a study of cytomegalovirus exposure and HLA in healthy donors. With 60 Vbeta and 13 Jbeta primers, the PCR was carried out. Sequencing used immunoSEQ multiplex PCR; TCRdb keeps in-frame clones, though not all of them. The sample includes fewer than 250,000 clones, more than 65% of them seen just once. Sequencing was done on a sample of PBMCs. These TCRs come from a woman in her twenties or thirties in good health and CMV-seronegative.

V gene TRBV7-2 combines with J gene TRBJ1-3, with D perhaps TRBD1 (6 bases). V shed 5 bases and J shed 4 bases, with 12 bases lying between them. The CDR3 is 14 amino acids. The V gene's germline CDR1 is SGHTA and CDR2 FQGNSA. The CDR3 DNA reads TGTGCCAGCAGCCCAGGACAGACAGGAAACACCATATATTTT. Its translation is CASSPGQTGNTIYF.

This chain links TRBV10-3 with TRBJ2-7, with a possible D match to TRBD2 (5 bases). The CDR3 has 10 amino acids. The germline V gene has CDR1 ENHRY and CDR2 SYGVKD. V was clipped by 10 bases and J by 6 bases, with 10 bases between them. The CDR3: CATSAGEQYF. The CDR3 DNA sequence: TGTGCCACCTCGGCGGGCGAGCAGTACTTC.

The chain has TRBV6-6 and TRBJ2-3; D unresolved. V gave up 6 bases and J gave up 6 bases, with 22 bases separating them. The CDR3 is 16 residues long. CDR1 and CDR2 from the germline V gene are MNHNY and SVGAGI (reference sequence). In DNA form, the CDR3 reads TGTGCCAGCAGCGCCGGCGATCGCCCCATCGGGGATACGCAGTATTTT. Translation: CASSAGDRPIGDTQYF.

This sequence joins TRBV12-2 and TRBJ2-7; the table's D call, TRBD1, has no DNA check behind it. TRBV12-2 is reported as a pseudogene. The CDR3 has 18 amino acids. CDR3 nucleotide sequence: TGTGCAAGTCGCTTAGGTTTAGGGGGCGCGAGAGTTTTCTACGAGCAGTACTTC. Its protein is CASRLGLGGARVFYEQYF.

The rearrangement links TRBV19 to TRBJ2-1, with TRBD1 matching over 7 bases. The CDR3 contains 14 residues. Germline CDR1 and CDR2: LNHDA and SQIVND (reference sequence). Unmatched junction bases numbered 5, after V lost 6 bases and J lost 3 bases. The CDR3 nucleotides read TGTGCCAGTAGATTGGGACAGAACTACAATGAGCAGTTCTTC. Translated: CASRLGQNYNEQFF.

This rearrangement joins TRBV7-2 to TRBJ1-2, with D perhaps TRBD1 (5 bases). V was trimmed by 2 bases and J by 4 bases, leaving 23 bases between them. Germline assignment: CDR1 SGHTA and CDR2 FQGNSA. There are 18 residues in the CDR3. For the CDR3, the DNA is TGTGCCAGCAGCTTAAAACCCCATCGAGGGGAGGGGAGCTATGGCTACACCTTC. This encodes CASSLKPHRGEGSYGYTF.

The chain employs TRBV6-5 and TRBJ1-1; 10 nucleotides align to TRBD1. The CDR3 totals 13 residues. Trimming took 7 bases from V and 5 from J; bases not matched to a gene: 4. Per germline, CDR1 MNHEY and CDR2 SVGAGI. Written as DNA, the CDR3 is TGTGCCAGCAAGACAGGGGGCCGGACTGAAGCTTTCTTT. Translated: CASKTGGRTEAFF.

This clone appeared a single time. This rearrangement joins TRBV2 to TRBJ2-2; 7 nucleotides agree with TRBD1. V was clipped by 5 bases and J by 5 bases; unmatched bases: 8. CDR3 length equals 15 residues. Germline assignment: CDR1 SNHLY and CDR2 FYNNEI. The CDR3 sequence is CASSPVLQGTGELFF. CDR3 in DNA: TGTGCCAGCAGTCCCGTCTTACAGGGGACCGGGGAGCTGTTTTTT. Based on the CDR3 plus reference TRBV2 and TRBJ2-2, the full variable domain is EPEVTQTPSHQVTQMGQEVILRCVPISNHLYFYWYRQILGQKVEFLVSFYNNEISEKSEIFDDQFSVERPDGSNFTLKIRSTKLEDSAMYFCASSPVLQGTGELFFGEGSRLTVL.